The rows below give T cell receptor beta chains drawn from one sample of a study of OX40 agonist ivuxolimab in advanced cancers. This table comes from immunoSEQ multiplex PCR, and its TCRdb copy is limited to in-frame clones, with some not included. The table lists 77,000 or so clones, approximately 90% of them singletons. The source material was CD4+ or CD8+ T cells sorted from blood, sampled in a trial of the OX40 agonist ivuxolimab. The receptor source for this set is an adult with an advanced solid tumor such as melanoma, head and neck, liver or kidney cancer. Each CDR3 is given with its conserved first and last residue. D genes are given only for firm matches. A clone size is listed for some rows: how often the clone was seen (once, few, many), or a class if it is expanded.

>TRBV2|NA|NA|TRBJ1-2
TGTGCCAGCAGTGAGGGTTCTTTTGATGGCTACACCTTC
CASSEGSFDGYTF
>TRBV2|NA|NA|TRBJ1-2
TGTGCCAGCAGGGGGACGGAAAGTTATGGCTACACCTTC
CASRGTESYGYTF
>TRBV11-3|NA|TRBD2|TRBJ2-7
TGTGCCAGCAGCCCTGCGGGGGGATACGAGCAGTACTTC
CASSPAGGYEQYF
>TRBV18|NA|NA|TRBJ1-1
TGTGCCAGCTCGAGGGAGTCGGACACTGAAGCTTTCTTT
CASSRESDTEAFF
>TRBV30|NA|TRBD1|TRBJ1-5
TGTGCCTGGAGTGGCCGGGACAGCTATCAGCCCCAGCATTTT
CAWSGRDSYQPQHF
>TRBV2|NA|NA|TRBJ2-2
TGTGCCAGCACGCCGGGAAGACAAGGGGAGCTGTTTTTT
CASTPGRQGELFF
>TRBV7-9|NA|TRBD1|TRBJ1-2
TGTGCCAGCAGCTTAGAGTGGCCCGACACACAGGGGGCCCATGGCTACACCTTC
CASSLEWPDTQGAHGYTF
>TRBV10-3|NA|NA|TRBJ2-7
TGTGCCAGCGGAATTCGGGGGAACTCCTACGAGCAGTACTTC
CASGIRGNSYEQYF
>TRBV19|once|NA|TRBJ1-2
TGTGCCAGTAGTATTAACAGGGAGGCTGGCTACACCTTC
CASSINREAGYTF
>TRBV27|once|NA|TRBJ1-1
TGTGCCAGCAGTTCCAACGGTCTGAACACTGAAGCTTTCTTT
CASSSNGLNTEAFF
>TRBV6-5|NA|NA|TRBJ2-2
TGTGCCAGCAGTTACGGTCTAGCATTGAACACCGGGGAGCTGTTTTTT
CASSYGLALNTGELFF
>TRBV29-1|NA|NA|TRBJ2-1
TGCAGCGTTGAAGGCTTGACTTCCAGGGTTGCCGGTGAGCAGTTCTTC
CSVEGLTSRVAGEQFF
>TRBV28|few|NA|TRBJ2-7
TGTGCCAGCAGTTTATATGGGGGGGCAACCTACGAGCAGTACTTC
CASSLYGGATYEQYF
>TRBV27|NA|TRBD1|TRBJ1-2
TGTGCCAGCAGTCAACTTAAGGACAGGAGCCAGGGGATAGATGGCTACACCTTC
CASSQLKDRSQGIDGYTF
>TRBV7-9|NA|TRBD2|TRBJ2-3
TGTGCCAGCAGCCCGCCGGGACTAGCGGCATTTGATACGCAGTATTTT
CASSPPGLAAFDTQYF
>TRBV9|NA|NA|TRBJ1-6
TGTGCCAGCAGCGTGGGACCGGGGAGGTCACCCCTCCACTTT
CASSVGPGRSPLHF